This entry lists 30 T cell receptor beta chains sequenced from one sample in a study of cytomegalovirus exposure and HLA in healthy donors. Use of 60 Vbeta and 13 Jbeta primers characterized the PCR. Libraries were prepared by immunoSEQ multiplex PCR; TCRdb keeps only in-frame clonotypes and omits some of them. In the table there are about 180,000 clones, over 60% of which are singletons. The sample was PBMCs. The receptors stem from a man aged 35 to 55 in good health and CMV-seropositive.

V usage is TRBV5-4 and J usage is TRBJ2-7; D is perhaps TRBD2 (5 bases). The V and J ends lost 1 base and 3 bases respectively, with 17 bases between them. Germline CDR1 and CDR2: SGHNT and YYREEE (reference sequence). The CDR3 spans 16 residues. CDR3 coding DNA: TGTGCCAGCAGCTTGCCGGCGAGGGAAATCGACTACGAGCAGTACTTC. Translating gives CASSLPAREIDYEQYF.

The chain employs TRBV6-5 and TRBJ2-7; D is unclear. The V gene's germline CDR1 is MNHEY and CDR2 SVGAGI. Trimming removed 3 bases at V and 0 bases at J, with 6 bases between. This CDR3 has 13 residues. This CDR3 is CASSYSSSYEQYF. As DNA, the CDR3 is TGTGCCAGCAGTTATAGTAGCTCCTACGAGCAGTACTTC.

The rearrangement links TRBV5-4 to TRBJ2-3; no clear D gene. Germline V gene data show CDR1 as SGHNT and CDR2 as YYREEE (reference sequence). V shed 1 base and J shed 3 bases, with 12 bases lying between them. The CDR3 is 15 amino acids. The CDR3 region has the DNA TGTGCCAGCAGCTTGACGGAGTTTCGTACAGATACGCAGTATTTT. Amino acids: CASSLTEFRTDTQYF.

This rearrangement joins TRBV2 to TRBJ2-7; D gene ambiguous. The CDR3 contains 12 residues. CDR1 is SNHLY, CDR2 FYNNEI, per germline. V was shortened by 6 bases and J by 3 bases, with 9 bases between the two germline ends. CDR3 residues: CASSQENYEQYF. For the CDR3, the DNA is TGTGCCAGCAGCCAAGAGAACTACGAGCAGTACTTC.

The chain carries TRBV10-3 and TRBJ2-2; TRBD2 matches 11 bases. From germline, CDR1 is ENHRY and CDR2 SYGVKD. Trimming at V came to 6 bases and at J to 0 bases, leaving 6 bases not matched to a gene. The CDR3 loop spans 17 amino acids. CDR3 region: CAIRPGLAATNTGELFF. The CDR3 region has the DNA TGTGCCATCAGGCCGGGACTAGCGGCCACGAACACCGGGGAGCTGTTTTTT.

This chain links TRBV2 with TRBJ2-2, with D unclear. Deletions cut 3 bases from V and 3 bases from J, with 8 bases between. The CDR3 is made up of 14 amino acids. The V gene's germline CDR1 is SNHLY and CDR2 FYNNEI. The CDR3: CASSDRPYTGELFF. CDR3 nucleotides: TGTGCCAGCAGTGACAGGCCATACACCGGGGAGCTGTTTTTT.

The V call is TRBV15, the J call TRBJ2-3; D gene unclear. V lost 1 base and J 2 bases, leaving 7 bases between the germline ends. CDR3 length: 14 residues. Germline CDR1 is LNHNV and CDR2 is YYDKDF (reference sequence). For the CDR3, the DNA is TGTGCCACCAGCAGAGTTCAGTACACAGATACGCAGTATTTT. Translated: CATSRVQYTDTQYF.

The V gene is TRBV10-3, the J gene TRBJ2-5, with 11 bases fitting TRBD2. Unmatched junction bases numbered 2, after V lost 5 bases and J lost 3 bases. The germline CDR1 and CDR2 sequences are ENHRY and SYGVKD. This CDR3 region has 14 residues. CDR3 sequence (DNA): TGTGCCATCAGTCCGGGACTAGCGGAAGAGACCCAGTACTTC. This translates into CAISPGLAEETQYF.

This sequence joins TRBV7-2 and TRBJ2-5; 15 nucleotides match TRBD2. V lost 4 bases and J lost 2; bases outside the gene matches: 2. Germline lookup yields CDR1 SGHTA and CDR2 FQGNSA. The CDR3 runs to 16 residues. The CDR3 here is CASSSGTSGRQETQYF. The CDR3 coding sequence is TGTGCCAGCAGCTCCGGGACTAGCGGGAGGCAAGAGACCCAGTACTTC.

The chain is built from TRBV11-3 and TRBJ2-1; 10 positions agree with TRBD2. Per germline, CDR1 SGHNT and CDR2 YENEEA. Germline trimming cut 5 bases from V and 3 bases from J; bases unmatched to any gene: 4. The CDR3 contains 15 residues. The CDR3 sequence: CASSESGRDYNEQFF. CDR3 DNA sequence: TGTGCCAGCAGCGAAAGCGGGAGGGACTACAATGAGCAGTTCTTC.

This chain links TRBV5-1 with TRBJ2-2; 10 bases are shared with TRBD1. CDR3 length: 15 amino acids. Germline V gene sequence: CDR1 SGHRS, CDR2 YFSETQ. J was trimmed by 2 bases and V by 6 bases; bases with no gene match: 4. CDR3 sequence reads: CASTETGGNTGELFF. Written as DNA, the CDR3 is TGCGCCAGCACCGAGACAGGGGGCAACACCGGGGAGCTGTTTTTT.

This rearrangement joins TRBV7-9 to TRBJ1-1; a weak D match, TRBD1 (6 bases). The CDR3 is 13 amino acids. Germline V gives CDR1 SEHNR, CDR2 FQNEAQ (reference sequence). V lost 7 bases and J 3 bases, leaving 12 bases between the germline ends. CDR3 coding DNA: TGTGCCAGCAAAGGGCCAGGGGACACTGAAGCTTTCTTT. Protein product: CASKGPGDTEAFF.

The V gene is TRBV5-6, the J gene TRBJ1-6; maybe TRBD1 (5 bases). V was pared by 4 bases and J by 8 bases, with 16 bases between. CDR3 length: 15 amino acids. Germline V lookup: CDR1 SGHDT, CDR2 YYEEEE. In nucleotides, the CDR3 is TGTGCCAGCAGCCGGGACTTACGGGGCGATTCACCCCTCCACTTT. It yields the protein CASSRDLRGDSPLHF. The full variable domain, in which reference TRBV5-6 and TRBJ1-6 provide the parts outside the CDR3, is DAGVTQSPTHLIKTRGQQVTLRCSPKSGHDTVSWYQQALGQGPQFIFQYYEEEERQRGNFPDRFSGHQFPNYSSELNVNALLLGDSALYLCASSRDLRGDSPLHFGNGTRLTVT.

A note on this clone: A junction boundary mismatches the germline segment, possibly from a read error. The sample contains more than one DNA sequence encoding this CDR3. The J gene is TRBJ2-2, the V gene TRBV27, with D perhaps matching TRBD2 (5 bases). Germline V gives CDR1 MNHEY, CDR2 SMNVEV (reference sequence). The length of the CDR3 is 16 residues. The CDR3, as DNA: TGTGCCAGCAGTTTATTCTTCGGGTCCTCCACCGGGGAGCTGTTCTTT. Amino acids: CASSLFFGSSTGELFF.

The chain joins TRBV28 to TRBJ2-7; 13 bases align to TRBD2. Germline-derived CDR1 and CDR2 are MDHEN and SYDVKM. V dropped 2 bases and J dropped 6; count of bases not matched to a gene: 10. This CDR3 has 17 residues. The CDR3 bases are TGTGCCAGCAGTTTACGCAATCCGGGACTAGCGGGATTCGAGCAGTACTTC. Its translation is CASSLRNPGLAGFEQYF.

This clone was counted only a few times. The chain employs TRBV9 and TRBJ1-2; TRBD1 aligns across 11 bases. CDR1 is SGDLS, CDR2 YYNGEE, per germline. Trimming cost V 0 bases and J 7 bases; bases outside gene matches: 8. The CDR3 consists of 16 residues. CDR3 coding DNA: TGTGCCAGCAGCGTAGGGGACAGGGGGTTGTTCGGTGGCTACACCTTC. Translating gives CASSVGDRGLFGGYTF.

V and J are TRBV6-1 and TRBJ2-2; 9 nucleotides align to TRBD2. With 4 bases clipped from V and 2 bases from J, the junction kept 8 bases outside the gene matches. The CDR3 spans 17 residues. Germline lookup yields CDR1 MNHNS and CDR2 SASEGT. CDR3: CASSVLAGRHNTGELFF. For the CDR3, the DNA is TGTGCCAGCAGTGTCCTAGCGGGAAGACATAACACCGGGGAGCTGTTTTTT.

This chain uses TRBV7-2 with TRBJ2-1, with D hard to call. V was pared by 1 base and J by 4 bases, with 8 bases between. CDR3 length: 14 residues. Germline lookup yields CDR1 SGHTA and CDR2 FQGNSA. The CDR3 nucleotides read TGTGCCAGCAGCTTAGGCGGCAGTTACAATGAGCAGTTCTTC. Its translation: CASSLGGSYNEQFF.

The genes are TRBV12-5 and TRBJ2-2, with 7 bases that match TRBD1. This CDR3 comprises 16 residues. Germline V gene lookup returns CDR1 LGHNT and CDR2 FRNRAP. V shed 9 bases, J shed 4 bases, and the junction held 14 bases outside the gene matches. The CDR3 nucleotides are TGTGCTAGCGGCATTGACAGGGCGCCATCCACCGGGGAGCTGTTTTTT. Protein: CASGIDRAPSTGELFF.

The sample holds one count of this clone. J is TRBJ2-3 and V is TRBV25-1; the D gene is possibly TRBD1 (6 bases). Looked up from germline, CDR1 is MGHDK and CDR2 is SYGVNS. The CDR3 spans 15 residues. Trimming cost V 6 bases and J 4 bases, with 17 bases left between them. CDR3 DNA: TGTGCCAGCAGCACTTACAGGGAGCTTTCAGATACGCAGTATTTT. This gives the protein CASSTYRELSDTQYF.

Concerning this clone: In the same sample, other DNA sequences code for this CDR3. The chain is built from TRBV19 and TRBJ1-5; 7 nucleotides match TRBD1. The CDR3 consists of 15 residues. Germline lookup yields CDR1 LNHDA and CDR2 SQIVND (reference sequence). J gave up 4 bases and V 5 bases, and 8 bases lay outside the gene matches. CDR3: CASSARQGSNQPQHF. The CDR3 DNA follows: TGTGCCAGTAGTGCTAGACAGGGATCTAATCAGCCCCAGCATTTT.

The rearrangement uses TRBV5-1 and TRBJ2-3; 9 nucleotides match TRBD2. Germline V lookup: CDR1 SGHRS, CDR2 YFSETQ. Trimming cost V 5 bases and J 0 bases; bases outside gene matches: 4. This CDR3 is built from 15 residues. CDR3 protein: CASRTSGASTDTQYF. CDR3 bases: TGCGCCAGCAGGACTAGCGGAGCTAGCACAGATACGCAGTATTTT.

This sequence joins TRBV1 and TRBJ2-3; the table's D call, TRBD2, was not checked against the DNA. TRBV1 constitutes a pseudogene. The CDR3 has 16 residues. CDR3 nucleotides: TGCACCAGCAGCCATTGGAGTAGCATCGCCACAGATACGCAGTATTTT. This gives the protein CTSSHWSSIATDTQYF.

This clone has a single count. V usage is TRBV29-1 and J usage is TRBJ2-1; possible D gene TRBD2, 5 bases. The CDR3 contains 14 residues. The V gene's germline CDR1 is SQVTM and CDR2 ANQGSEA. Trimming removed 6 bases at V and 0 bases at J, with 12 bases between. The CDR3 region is CSVRTFSSYNEQFF. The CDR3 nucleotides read TGCAGCGTACGGACTTTTAGCTCCTACAATGAGCAGTTCTTC.

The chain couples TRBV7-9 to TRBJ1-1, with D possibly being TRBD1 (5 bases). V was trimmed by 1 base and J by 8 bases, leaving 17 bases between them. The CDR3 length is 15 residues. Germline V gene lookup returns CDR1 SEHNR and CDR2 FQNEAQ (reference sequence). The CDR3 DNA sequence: TGTGCCAGCAGCTTAGTTCATCAGGGTTTAATGGAAGCTTTCTTT. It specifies CASSLVHQGLMEAFF.

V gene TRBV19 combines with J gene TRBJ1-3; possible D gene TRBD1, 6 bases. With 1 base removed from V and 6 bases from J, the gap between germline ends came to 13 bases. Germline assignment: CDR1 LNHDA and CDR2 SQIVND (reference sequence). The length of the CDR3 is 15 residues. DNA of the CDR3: TGTGCCAGTAGTATAGGAACAGGGAACGCAAACACCATATATTTT. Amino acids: CASSIGTGNANTIYF. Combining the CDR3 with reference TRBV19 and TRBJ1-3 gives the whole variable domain DGGITQSPKYLFRKEGQNVTLSCEQNLNHDAMYWYRQDPGQGLRLIYYSQIVNDFQKGDIAEGYSVSREKKESFPLTVTSAQKNPTAFYLCASSIGTGNANTIYFGEGSWLTVV.

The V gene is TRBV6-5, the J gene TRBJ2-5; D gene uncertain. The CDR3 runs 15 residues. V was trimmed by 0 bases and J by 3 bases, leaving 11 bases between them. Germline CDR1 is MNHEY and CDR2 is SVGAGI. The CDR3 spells CASSYSRLGKETQYF. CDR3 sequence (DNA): TGTGCCAGCAGTTACTCGAGACTCGGAAAAGAGACCCAGTACTTC.

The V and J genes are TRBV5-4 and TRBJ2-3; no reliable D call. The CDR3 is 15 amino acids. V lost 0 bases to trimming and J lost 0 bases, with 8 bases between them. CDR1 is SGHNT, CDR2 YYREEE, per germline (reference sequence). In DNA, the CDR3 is TGTGCCAGCAGCTTGGAGTGGGCTAGCACAGATACGCAGTATTTT. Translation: CASSLEWASTDTQYF.

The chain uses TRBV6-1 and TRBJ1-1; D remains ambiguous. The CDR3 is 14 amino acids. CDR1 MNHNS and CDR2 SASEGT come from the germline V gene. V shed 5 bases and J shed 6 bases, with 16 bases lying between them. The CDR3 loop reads CASSPGSWGSEAFF. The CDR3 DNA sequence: TGTGCCAGCAGTCCGGGATCTTGGGGTTCTGAAGCTTTCTTT.

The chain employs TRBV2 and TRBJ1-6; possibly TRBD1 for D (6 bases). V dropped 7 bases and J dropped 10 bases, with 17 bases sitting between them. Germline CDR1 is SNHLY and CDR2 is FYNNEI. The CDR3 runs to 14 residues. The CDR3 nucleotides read TGTGCCAGCAATCAACAGGGTGCTGGCTCACCCCTCCACTTT. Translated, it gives CASNQQGAGSPLHF.